The T cell receptor beta chain described here comes from a study of CD8+ T cells in alopecia areata. Treatment: oral pan-JAK inhibitor, 5-10 mg twice daily. cDNA reverse transcribed from extracted RNA served as the sequencing template. The table came from immunoSEQ multiplex PCR; TCRdb's copy has only in-frame clones and leaves some out. The data hold about 220,000 clones, with 50% to 70% observed a single time. The CDR3 length is 12 residues. The germline V gene has CDR1 MGHDK and CDR2 SYGVNS. Trimming left V 4 bases short and J 3 bases short, with 5 bases between. The V and J genes are TRBV25-1 and TRBJ2-3; no reliable D call. The sequencing used CD4+ T cells sorted from blood, collected at week 4, from a patient treated with tofacitinib. The receptor's source is a human donor with alopecia areata. The CDR3 here is CASSVLTDTQYF. The CDR3 DNA follows: TGTGCCAGCAGTGTGTTAACAGATACGCAGTATTTT.